Reported below is one T cell receptor beta chain. Its specific antigen is unknown. Nothing much larger sits one base from this clone, and base qualities are not available. The data were obtained in a study of T cell responses to AZD1222 COVID-19 vaccine (dated by TCRdb to 2020 to 2022). Broadly, across the study: Because spike-specific TCR depth and breadth did not differ between the two schedules, AZD1222 recipients who got a second dose at roughly 4 weeks were pooled with those who got a second dose at roughly 12 weeks. TCR sequencing covered 230 or so trial participants: 207 given two doses of AZD1222 and 26 given two doses of MenACWY control vaccine. Trial participants were enrolled by age into subgroups of 18-55, 56-69 and 70-plus years, and approximately 150, 30 and 60 TCR-sequenced participants, respectively, were included in these subgroups.

The CDR3 starts with the cysteine, ends with the phenylalanine, and has 16 residues. CDR3 DNA is the only sequence kept; it has 48 bases, read in frame from the first base. The junction carries 17 bases between V and J, which are trimmed by 2 bases and 4 bases respectively. Taken from the germline V gene, the CDR1 and CDR2 loops are MDHEN and SYDVKM. The time point label here, explained by the study, means: baseline before first vaccination. Vaccinee samples came from UK trials COV001 and COV002, including a single-blind randomized controlled phase 2/3 trial of AZD1222 (ChAdOx1 nCoV-19) in healthy adults. Trial participant PBMC samples were collected at day 0 and day 28 after the second dose for TCRbeta chain sequencing. What the authors observed across the whole study: Conclusions about previously exposed vaccinees are limited, since just 6 or 7 AZD1222 recipients were seropositive for SARS-CoV-2 at baseline. Participants were mostly white British, with more females than males. The authors suggested clonal diversity may have been underestimated. No day 14 peak-response samples were available, so repertoires were characterized only after the peak T cell response. Nearly half of unique spike-specific TCRs reportedly recognized epitopes outside regions mutated in the B.1.351 and B.1.1.7 variants. After two AZD1222 doses, both the breadth and the depth of spike-specific TCRs were significantly higher than at day 0 and than in MenACWY recipients. In the small 56-69-year group, the increase in depth fell short of significance, most likely because of low power. CD4 TCRs associated with the vaccine covered the entire spike protein, and the dominant responses were in regions 160-218 and 743-854.

The CDR3 regions of human TCRbeta chains were analyzed by immunosequencing. In the authors' own workflow: TCRs in the repertoires were compared against a reference library of SARS-CoV-2-specific TCRs that had been generated with the MIRA antigen-specificity platform. Breadth meant the fraction of unique TCRs that were SARS-CoV-2-associated, whereas depth meant the fraction of total T cells that were SARS-CoV-2-associated. Using the MIRA data, each spike-specific TCR was assigned both to the spike region to which the TCR was reactive and to a CD4 or CD8 class. Log10-transformed breadth and depth values were compared by one-way ANOVA with Sidak's multiple comparisons tests. The clones in this table, taken by TCRdb from immuneACCESS, are in-frame only. Not every clone is retained; where verified, under half of the shortfall comes from an unresolved V gene, and the cause of the rest is unknown. That table is the source of V, J and clone size, and D and trimming were worked out from the DNA. Across this sample there are 110,000 to 150,000 clones, with 75% to 90% seen only once. Approximately 4.5% of the sample is in the top ten clones.

The chain is assembled from TRBV28 and TRBJ1-1; the best D guess is TRBD1, with 6 bases matching. The TCR was taken from an adult in good health. The sequencing used peripheral blood, collected on day 0 of AZD1222 vaccination. The nucleotide sequence is TGTGCCAGCAGTTTAGTCCAGGGGCTGGGGGGCACTGAAGCTTTCTTT. Its translation reads: CASSLVQGLGGTEAFF.